The 32 T cell receptor beta chains below come from one sample, sequenced in a study of blood T cell repertoires in COVID-19. Assay: immunoSEQ multiplex PCR; the TCRdb copy retains only in-frame clones and omits some. The sample yields about 120,000 clones, 90% seen once. Source material: peripheral blood. Every receptor here comes from a human donor with active COVID-19. The donor label of this sample is uncertain.

The chain has TRBV2 and TRBJ2-3; 9 bases match TRBD2. This CDR3 region has 19 residues. The junction had 21 bases not matched to a gene; V was cut back by 8 bases and J by 3 bases. Germline V gene sequence: CDR1 SNHLY, CDR2 FYNNEI. CDR3 amino acids: CASFGSVGGGAFWTDTQYF. Written as DNA, the CDR3 is TGTGCCAGCTTCGGGTCGGTCGGCGGGGGGGCATTTTGGACAGATACGCAGTATTTT.

V and J are TRBV11-2 and TRBJ1-1; D gene unclear. CDR1 and CDR2 from the germline V gene are SGHAT and FQNNGV. Trimming pared 5 bases from V and 8 bases from J, leaving 12 bases between. CDR3 length: 12 residues. CDR3 sequence reads: CASSHRGGEAFF. The CDR3 bases are TGTGCCAGCAGCCACCGAGGCGGGGAAGCTTTCTTT.

The rearrangement joins TRBV28 to TRBJ2-2; TRBD1 matches at 10 bases. V lost 8 bases to trimming and J lost 7 bases; unmatched junction nucleotides: 10. The CDR3 loop spans 15 amino acids. Germline lookup yields CDR1 MDHEN and CDR2 SYDVKM. In DNA, the CDR3 is TGTGCCAGCTCCCAGGGGACAGGGGAAGTCGGGGAGCTGTTTTTT. Translation gives CASSQGTGEVGELFF.

In nucleotides, the CDR3 is TGTGCCAGCAGCCAGTGGGCGGGGATGTCCTACAATGAGCAGTTCTTC. Residues: CASSQWAGMSYNEQFF. This chain links TRBV7-3 with TRBJ2-1, with TRBD2 as a possible D gene (6 bases). Germline CDR1 reads SGHTA; CDR2 reads FQGTGA. V lost 5 bases and J 1 base, leaving 15 bases between the germline ends. The CDR3 has 16 residues.

This chain uses TRBV28 with TRBJ2-7, with TRBD2 matching 7 bases. In germline, CDR1 is MDHEN, CDR2 SYDVKM. The CDR3 runs to 14 residues. Losses at the gene ends were 7 bases for V and 6 bases for J; bases not matched to a gene: 12. CDR3 amino acids: CASTPGGTYVEQYF. The DNA for the CDR3 is TGTGCCAGCACCCCGGGGGGTACCTACGTCGAGCAGTACTTC.

The V call is TRBV5-1, the J call TRBJ1-5, with D tentatively TRBD1 (6 bases). Per the germline V gene, CDR1 is SGHRS and CDR2 is YFSETQ. The length of the CDR3 is 16 residues. V was trimmed by 4 bases and J by 7 bases, leaving 21 bases between them. The CDR3 spells CASSATTGSSSQPQHF. The CDR3 bases are TGCGCCAGCAGCGCGACGACAGGCTCTTCGAGCCAGCCCCAGCATTTT.

CDR3 nucleotides: TGTGCCAGCAGTTACCTCCGGGACAGGGTCTATGGCTACACCTTC. Residues: CASSYLRDRVYGYTF. This sequence joins TRBV6-5 and TRBJ1-2, with 9 nucleotides matching TRBD1. The V and J ends lost 2 bases and 4 bases, in that order; junction bases with no gene match: 5. Germline CDR1 MNHEY, CDR2 SVGAGI. The CDR3 runs to 15 residues.

The chain carries TRBV9 and TRBJ2-3; TRBD1 agrees at 8 bases. V lost 2 bases to trimming and J lost 1 base; unmatched junction nucleotides: 6. This CDR3 comprises 16 residues. The germline CDR1 and CDR2 sequences are SGDLS and YYNGEE. CDR3 coding DNA: TGTGCCAGCAGCGTCGGACCGGGACAGGGCACAGATACGCAGTATTTT. Translating it yields CASSVGPGQGTDTQYF.

V is TRBV4-2 and J is TRBJ1-1, with no clear D. This CDR3 has 14 amino acids. V was trimmed by 0 bases and J by 4 bases, leaving 9 bases between them. The germline V gene has CDR1 LGHNA and CDR2 YNFKEQ. The CDR3, as DNA: TGTGCCAGCAGCCAAGAGAAGCGGGGCACTGAAGCTTTCTTT. Its translation: CASSQEKRGTEAFF.

Notes on this clone: The junction differs from germline at one of its ends, possibly a read error. This rearrangement joins TRBV5-5 to TRBJ1-1, with a tentative D call TRBD1 (6 bases). Germline CDR1 reads SGHKS; CDR2 reads YYEKEE (reference sequence). This CDR3 is built from 11 residues. CDR3 DNA: TGTGCCAGCAGAAATGACAGGAAGCGAAGGTTT. It specifies CASRNDRKRRF.

The rearrangement joins TRBV11-2 to TRBJ2-5, with D hard to call. There are 13 residues in the CDR3. V was clipped by 2 bases and J by 1 base, with 5 bases between them. Germline CDR1 is SGHAT and CDR2 is FQNNGV. As DNA, the CDR3 is TGTGCCAGCAGCTTAACGGTCCAAGAGACCCAGTACTTC. This translates into CASSLTVQETQYF. Based on the CDR3 plus reference TRBV11-2 and TRBJ2-5, the full variable domain is EAGVAQSPRYKIIEKRQSVAFWCNPISGHATLYWYQQILGQGPKLLIQFQNNGVVDDSQLPKDRFSAERLKGVDSTLKIQPAKLEDSAVYLCASSLTVQETQYFGPGTRLLVL.

DNA of the CDR3: TGTGCCAGCAGCCCCGGGACAGGGGTACTCTATGGCTACACCTTC. It codes for CASSPGTGVLYGYTF. The chain recombines TRBV13 with TRBJ1-2; 10 bases align to TRBD1. Germline values: CDR1 PRHDT, CDR2 FYEKMQ (reference sequence). This CDR3 spans 15 amino acids. The V and J ends lost 5 bases and 4 bases, in that order; junction bases with no gene match: 7.

The chain employs TRBV7-6 and TRBJ2-5, with TRBD2 matching over 13 bases. The CDR3 loop spans 18 amino acids. Germline lookup yields CDR1 SGHVS and CDR2 FNYEAQ. V shed 5 bases, J shed 0 bases, and the junction held 9 bases outside the gene matches. The CDR3 is CASSPRLAGGGYQETQYF. Written as DNA, the CDR3 is TGTGCCAGCAGCCCTCGACTAGCGGGGGGCGGGTACCAAGAGACCCAGTACTTC. The full variable domain, in which reference TRBV7-6 and TRBJ2-5 provide the parts outside the CDR3, is GAGVSQSPRYKVTKRGQDVALRCDPISGHVSLYWYRQALGQGPEFLTYFNYEAQQDKSGLPNDRFSAERPEGSISTLTIQRTEQRDSAMYRCASSPRLAGGGYQETQYFGPGTRLLVL.

A few counts support this clone. The chain combines TRBV24-1 with TRBJ2-5; TRBD1 is a possible D gene (5 bases). The germline V gene has CDR1 KGHDR and CDR2 SFDVKD. Trimming took 3 bases from V and 5 from J, leaving 6 bases between them. This CDR3 contains 12 residues. The CDR3 protein is CATSDPGETQYF. CDR3 sequence (DNA): TGTGCCACCAGTGATCCAGGGGAGACCCAGTACTTC.

The chain employs TRBV9 and TRBJ2-5, with 7 bases matching TRBD1. Germline values: CDR1 SGDLS, CDR2 YYNGEE. J was trimmed by 2 bases and V by 3 bases; bases with no gene match: 7. The CDR3 is made up of 15 amino acids. CDR3 in DNA: TGTGCCAGCAGCGACACAGGGGACCCTCAAGAGACCCAGTACTTC. Translating it yields CASSDTGDPQETQYF.

This clone was seen only a few times. The chain has TRBV7-9 and TRBJ1-2; tentative D call: TRBD1 (5 bases). This CDR3 contains 14 residues. Trimming shortened V by 1 base and J by 4 bases, and 10 bases separated the two germline ends. Germline V lookup: CDR1 SEHNR, CDR2 FQNEAQ (reference sequence). The CDR3 bases are TGTGCCAGCAGCTTAGGGCAGGGCAGCTATGGCTACACCTTC. Its translation: CASSLGQGSYGYTF.

The chain has TRBV7-2 and TRBJ2-3; D unresolved. With 2 bases removed from V and 0 bases from J, the gap between germline ends came to 6 bases. The CDR3 length is 14 residues. Germline V gene lookup returns CDR1 SGHTA and CDR2 FQGNSA. The CDR3 region has the DNA TGTGCCAGCAGCTTATTTACTAGCACAGATACGCAGTATTTT. Amino acids: CASSLFTSTDTQYF.

The chain has TRBV6-1 and TRBJ2-3; the D is unclear. Germline V gives CDR1 MNHNS, CDR2 SASEGT. The CDR3 runs 12 residues. Trimming removed 2 bases from V and 5 bases from J, with 5 bases in between. The CDR3 protein is CASSERRDTQYF. DNA of the CDR3: TGTGCCAGCAGTGAAAGGAGAGATACGCAGTATTTT.

The genes are TRBV20-1 and TRBJ1-4; D remains ambiguous. Germline CDR1 DFQATT, CDR2 SNEGSKA (reference sequence). V was cut by 3 bases and J by 6 bases, with 5 bases left in between. This CDR3 has 11 amino acids. This CDR3 is CSASTYEKLFF. CDR3 in DNA: TGCAGTGCTAGCACTTATGAAAAACTGTTTTTT.

The chain is built from TRBV7-6 and TRBJ1-6, with a weak D call TRBD1 (6 bases). Germline-derived CDR1 and CDR2 are SGHVS and FNYEAQ. The CDR3 is made up of 15 amino acids. Trimming shortened V by 0 bases and J by 8 bases, and 11 bases separated the two germline ends. The CDR3 here is CASSLAGGRDSPLHF. For the CDR3, the DNA is TGTGCCAGCAGCTTAGCAGGGGGTAGGGATTCACCCCTCCACTTT.

V and J are TRBV7-8 and TRBJ2-3; TRBD1 matches at 10 bases. The CDR3 consists of 17 residues. The germline V gene encodes CDR1 SGHVS and CDR2 FQNEAQ. V lost 0 bases and J lost 3; bases outside the gene matches: 6. The CDR3 nucleotides read TGTGCCAGCAGCTTAGCACCCCCGGACAGGGGGACAGATACGCAGTATTTT. As protein: CASSLAPPDRGTDTQYF.

This rearrangement joins TRBV5-6 to TRBJ2-3, with D unclear. The CDR3 loop spans 14 amino acids. The germline V gene encodes CDR1 SGHDT and CDR2 YYEEEE. The V end lost 0 bases, the J end lost 4 bases, and 9 bases lay between the germline ends. CDR3 amino acids: CASSLALVADTQYF. DNA of the CDR3: TGTGCCAGCAGCTTGGCGTTAGTTGCAGATACGCAGTATTTT.

Details on this clone: The sample carries other DNA sequences with the same CDR3. J is TRBJ1-1 and V is TRBV5-1; D is perhaps TRBD1 (5 bases). Trimming left V 8 bases short and J 2 bases short, with 19 bases between. Germline V gene lookup returns CDR1 SGHRS and CDR2 YFSETQ. The CDR3 is 15 residues long. For the CDR3, the DNA is TGCGCCAGTAGCCCTATTACAGGATTTAACACTGAAGCTTTCTTT. Amino acids: CASSPITGFNTEAFF.

With respect to this clone: The same CDR3 is also encoded by other DNA sequences in this sample. This chain joins TRBV5-1 and TRBJ1-1; 8 positions agree with TRBD1. The CDR3 length is 13 residues. The V and J ends lost 1 base and 4 bases, in that order; junction bases with no gene match: 0. The V gene's germline CDR1 is SGHRS and CDR2 YFSETQ. The CDR3 nucleotides read TGCGCCAGCAGCTTGACAGGGGGCACTGAAGCTTTCTTT. Protein sequence: CASSLTGGTEAFF.

The chain recombines TRBV7-7 with TRBJ2-5, with D possibly being TRBD2 (6 bases). Germline CDR1 and CDR2: SSHAT and FNYEAQ (reference sequence). The ends were cut back, 3 bases at V and 4 bases at J, with 12 bases in the middle. This CDR3 has 14 amino acids. CDR3 loop: CASSFPPGLETQYF. DNA of the CDR3: TGTGCCAGCAGCTTCCCCCCGGGACTAGAGACCCAGTACTTC.

V usage is TRBV2 and J usage is TRBJ2-3; D might be TRBD2 (5 bases). V lost 4 bases to trimming and J lost 4 bases, with 12 bases between them. Germline V lookup: CDR1 SNHLY, CDR2 FYNNEI. The CDR3 totals 14 residues. The CDR3 bases are TGTGCCAGCAGTGTTTCCGGGCGGGCAGATACGCAGTATTTT. Protein product: CASSVSGRADTQYF.

For this clone: Germline and junction disagree at one end, which may indicate a read error. V gene TRBV6-1 combines with J gene TRBJ1-2, with D hard to call. This CDR3 comprises 13 residues. Per germline, CDR1 MNHNS and CDR2 SASEGT. The DNA for the CDR3 is TGTGCCAGCAGAGAAGGAGCTAACTATGGCTACACCTTC. It codes for CASREGANYGYTF.

This clone has more than one count but fewer than ten. The chain combines TRBV27 with TRBJ2-3, with D perhaps matching TRBD1 (6 bases). Germline-derived CDR1 and CDR2 are MNHEY and SMNVEV (reference sequence). The CDR3 contains 13 residues. V lost 6 bases and J 3 bases, leaving 10 bases between the germline ends. The CDR3 reads CASRSRGTDTQYF. The CDR3 bases are TGTGCCAGCAGGAGTAGGGGGACAGATACGCAGTATTTT.

This chain joins TRBV9 and TRBJ1-4; D gene unclear. The germline V gene has CDR1 SGDLS and CDR2 YYNGEE. This CDR3 has 14 amino acids. V shed 5 bases and J shed 1 base, with 9 bases lying between them. The CDR3 DNA reads as TGTGCCAGCAGTGCTCGGGGAACTAATGAAAAACTGTTTTTT. Translated: CASSARGTNEKLFF.

V and J are TRBV18 and TRBJ1-1; no clear D. This CDR3 spans 14 amino acids. V shed 6 bases and J shed 3 bases, with 14 bases lying between them. CDR1 and CDR2 (germline): KGHSH, LQKENI. The CDR3 coding sequence is TGTGCCAGCTCCCGATCAATGAGGGACACTGAAGCTTTCTTT. The encoded protein is CASSRSMRDTEAFF.

This clone was picked up a small number of times. V gene TRBV18 combines with J gene TRBJ2-7; tentatively, D is TRBD2 (6 bases). This CDR3 comprises 14 residues. Germline lookup yields CDR1 KGHSH and CDR2 LQKENI. Trimming pared 3 bases from V and 4 bases from J, leaving 13 bases between. CDR3 in amino acids: CASSPLRERYEQYF. CDR3 bases: TGTGCCAGCTCACCCCTCCGGGAGAGATACGAGCAGTACTTC.

The chain employs TRBV10-2 and TRBJ1-1; no clear D. CDR1 WSHSY and CDR2 SAAADI come from the germline V gene. The CDR3 contains 14 residues. V shed 4 bases and J shed 1 base, with 10 bases lying between them. The CDR3 bases are TGCGCCAGCAGTGTCTGGCAATCGAACACTGAAGCTTTCTTT. It is translated as CASSVWQSNTEAFF.